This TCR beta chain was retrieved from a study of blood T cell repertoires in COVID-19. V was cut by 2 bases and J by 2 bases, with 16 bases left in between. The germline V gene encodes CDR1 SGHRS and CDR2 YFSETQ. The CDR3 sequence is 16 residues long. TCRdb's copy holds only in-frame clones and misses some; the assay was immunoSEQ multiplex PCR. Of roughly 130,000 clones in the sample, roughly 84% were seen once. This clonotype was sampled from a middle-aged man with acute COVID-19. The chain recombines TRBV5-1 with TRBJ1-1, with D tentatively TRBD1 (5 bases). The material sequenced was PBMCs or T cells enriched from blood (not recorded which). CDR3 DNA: TGCGCCAGCAGCTTAGACAGTGTCGCACTAAACACTGAAGCTTTCTTT. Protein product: CASSLDSVALNTEAFF.